The 32 T cell receptor beta chains in this list originate from one sample, sequenced in a study of cytomegalovirus exposure and HLA in healthy donors (TCRdb year 2017). The library was prepared using the immunoSEQ multiplex PCR assay. The multiplex PCR relied on a mix of 60 forward primers for TCR Vbeta segments and 13 reverse primers for TCR Jbeta segments. What TCRdb holds here is the immuneACCESS table cut down to in-frame rearrangements. Part of the clones is not present; checked against another copy, under half of the missing clones reflect an unresolved V gene, and the others are unexplained. This sample holds about 210,000 clones; 60% to 80% were observed only once. The ten largest clones capture around 1.9% of the sample. The sequenced sample was PBMCs. The receptors were gathered from a male donor in good health and CMV-seronegative.

This clone showed up just once. This chain uses TRBV2 with TRBJ2-2; TRBD1 matches at 8 bases. The germline V gene encodes CDR1 SNHLY and CDR2 FYNNEI. The CDR3 totals 14 residues. J gave up 4 bases and V 7 bases, and 5 bases lay outside the gene matches. The CDR3 bases are TGTGCCAGCAAAGGACAGGGAGGCACCGGGGAGCTGTTTTTT. It encodes CASKGQGGTGELFF.

The V call is TRBV27, the J call TRBJ2-2, with 15 bases identical to TRBD2. The CDR3 length is 18 residues. The V segment lost 4 bases and the J segment 0 bases; nucleotides outside the gene matches: 3. Germline V CDR1 and CDR2: MNHEY, SMNVEV (reference sequence). The CDR3 is CASSWGTSGGPNTGELFF. CDR3 coding DNA: TGTGCCAGCAGTTGGGGGACTAGCGGGGGGCCGAACACCGGGGAGCTGTTTTTT.

The chain joins TRBV29-1 to TRBJ2-7; tentatively, D is TRBD2 (6 bases). This CDR3 is built from 13 residues. Germline V gene sequence: CDR1 SQVTM, CDR2 ANQGSEA. Trimming cost V 5 bases and J 2 bases, with 13 bases left between them. DNA for the CDR3: TGCAGCGTTCGTCGGGACTTAGCCTACGAGCAGTACTTC. It encodes CSVRRDLAYEQYF.

The chain recombines TRBV25-1 with TRBJ1-2, with 10 nucleotides matching TRBD1. Germline loops: CDR1 MGHDK, CDR2 SYGVNS. The CDR3 totals 14 residues. The V segment lost 7 bases and the J segment 2 bases; nucleotides outside the gene matches: 4. CDR3 DNA: TGTGCCAGCAAGACAGGGGGCGCGAACTATGGCTACACCTTC. Translating gives CASKTGGANYGYTF.

The rearrangement links TRBV7-7 to TRBJ2-2; D not certain. Germline-derived CDR1 and CDR2 are SSHAT and FNYEAQ (reference sequence). The CDR3 contains 14 residues. With 5 bases removed from V and 7 bases from J, the gap between germline ends came to 14 bases. The CDR3 spells CASSGETRLGELFF. CDR3 DNA: TGTGCCAGCAGCGGTGAGACTCGCCTCGGGGAGCTGTTTTTT.

This chain joins TRBV19 and TRBJ2-7; TRBD2 matches 10 bases. Losses at the gene ends were 3 bases for V and 2 bases for J; bases not matched to a gene: 7. Germline V gene lookup returns CDR1 LNHDA and CDR2 SQIVND (reference sequence). This CDR3 has 16 residues. The CDR3 here is CASSIAGTSDTYEQYF. For the CDR3, the DNA is TGTGCCAGTAGTATCGCCGGGACTAGCGACACCTACGAGCAGTACTTC.

A single count supports this clone. This chain uses TRBV28 with TRBJ1-2; a possible D gene is TRBD1 (6 bases). The CDR3 is 15 residues long. V lost 5 bases and J 3 bases, leaving 16 bases between the germline ends. CDR1 is MDHEN, CDR2 SYDVKM, per germline. CDR3 protein: CASSVGGREDYGYTF. The CDR3 DNA sequence: TGTGCCAGCAGTGTAGGGGGGCGGGAGGACTATGGCTACACCTTC.

The chain couples TRBV6-5 to TRBJ2-1; D is possibly TRBD2 (7 bases). Trimming left V 8 bases short and J 3 bases short, with 11 bases between. Per germline, CDR1 MNHEY and CDR2 SVGAGI. The CDR3 extends over 13 amino acids. The CDR3 DNA is TGTGCCAGCCGGGGGGCTAACTACAATGAGCAGTTCTTC. Amino acids: CASRGANYNEQFF.

V gene TRBV4-2 combines with J gene TRBJ1-4; tentatively, D is TRBD1 (6 bases). The germline V and J ends were trimmed by 2 bases and 6 bases, with 10 bases remaining between them. Germline CDR1 reads LGHNA; CDR2 reads YNFKEQ. The CDR3 runs to 14 residues. The CDR3 reads CASSQQQGDEKLFF. CDR3 in DNA: TGTGCCAGCAGCCAACAACAGGGAGATGAAAAACTGTTTTTT.

This clone was seen just once. The V call is TRBV7-2, the J call TRBJ2-5; D not certain. The J call is doubtful: the DNA matches TRBJ2-7 better. Germline-derived CDR1 and CDR2 are SGHTA and FQGNSA. The CDR3 spans 10 residues. CDR3 protein: CASSDYEQYF. The CDR3 nucleotides read TGTGCCAGCAGCGACTACGAGCAGTACTTC.

J is TRBJ2-6 and V is TRBV5-1; TRBD1 aligns across 8 bases. CDR1 and CDR2 from the germline V gene are SGHRS and YFSETQ. This CDR3 region has 16 residues. V shed 0 bases, J shed 3 bases, and the junction held 2 bases outside the gene matches. The CDR3 loop reads CASSLAGGFGANVLTF. DNA for the CDR3: TGCGCCAGCAGCTTGGCAGGGGGCTTTGGGGCCAACGTCCTGACTTTC.

The chain recombines TRBV7-9 with TRBJ1-1; a possible D gene is TRBD1 (5 bases). The length of the CDR3 is 14 residues. The V gene lost 1 base and the J gene lost 10 bases, with 16 bases spanning the gap. Germline CDR1 reads SEHNR; CDR2 reads FQNEAQ (reference sequence). CDR3 sequence (DNA): TGTGCCAGCAGCTTAGGAGCGACCTTCGGGGGAGCTTTCTTT. This sequence encodes CASSLGATFGGAFF. The whole variable domain, remainder taken from reference TRBV7-9 and TRBJ1-1, is DTGVSQNPRHKITKRGQNVTFRCDPISEHNRLYWYRQTLGQGPEFLTYFQNEAQLEKSRLLSDRFSAERPKGSFSTLEIQRTEQGDSAMYLCASSLGATFGGAFFGQGTRLTVV.

Points on this clone: The junction differs from germline at one of its ends, possibly a read error. This chain joins TRBV7-9 and TRBJ1-5; tentative D call: TRBD1 (5 bases). Germline assignment: CDR1 SEHNR and CDR2 FQNEAQ (reference sequence). The CDR3 totals 15 residues. The CDR3 nucleotides are TGTTCCAGCAGCCCCGCGGGAGGGGGCAATCAGCCCCAGCATTTT. It is translated as CSSSPAGGGNQPQHF.

This chain joins TRBV21-1 and TRBJ2-1; the D call TRBD2 from the table was never checked on the DNA. TRBV21-1 is deemed a pseudogene. CDR3 size: 16 residues. CDR3 region: CASSKDRTSLGGEQFF. CDR3 sequence (DNA): TGTGCCAGCAGCAAAGACCGGACTAGCTTGGGGGGTGAGCAGTTCTTC.

J is TRBJ1-1 and V is TRBV5-4, with 8 bases that match TRBD1. Germline V CDR1 and CDR2: SGHNT, YYREEE (reference sequence). The CDR3 extends over 14 amino acids. The trim removed 3 bases at V and 3 bases at J, leaving 4 bases unmatched. The CDR3 nucleotides read TGTGCCAGCAGCTCGGGACAGGTGGACACTGAAGCTTTCTTT. Its translation is CASSSGQVDTEAFF.

This chain connects TRBV30 to TRBJ1-3; D not certain. The CDR3 extends over 13 amino acids. Germline lookup yields CDR1 GTSNPN and CDR2 SVGIG (reference sequence). The germline V and J ends were trimmed by 5 bases and 0 bases, with 8 bases remaining between them. This CDR3 reads CAWGLLSGNTIYF. The DNA for the CDR3 is TGTGCCTGGGGACTGCTCTCTGGAAACACCATATATTTT.

The chain recombines TRBV27 with TRBJ2-7; TRBD1 agrees at 7 bases. Germline V gives CDR1 MNHEY, CDR2 SMNVEV (reference sequence). V lost 6 bases to trimming and J lost 1 base; unmatched junction nucleotides: 6. The CDR3 spans 14 residues. The CDR3 DNA follows: TGTGCCAGCAGGGAAAGACAGGGTTCCTACGAGCAGTACTTC. It codes for CASRERQGSYEQYF.

The table lists this clone with a few counts. V usage is TRBV7-3 and J usage is TRBJ2-7, with 7 nucleotides matching TRBD2. The CDR3 runs to 15 residues. V lost 1 base to trimming and J lost 4 bases; unmatched junction nucleotides: 7. Germline V CDR1 and CDR2: SGHTA, FQGTGA. The CDR3 sequence: CASSLSVAGEYEQYF. As DNA, the CDR3 is TGTGCCAGCAGCTTAAGTGTTGCGGGGGAGTACGAGCAGTACTTC.

In its sample, this clone was seen a few times. J is TRBJ2-1 and V is TRBV29-1, with a weak D call TRBD1 (6 bases). V was shortened by 1 base and J by 0 bases, with 13 bases between the two germline ends. CDR1 and CDR2 from the germline V gene are SQVTM and ANQGSEA. This CDR3 has 16 residues. The CDR3 region has the DNA TGCAGCGTTGAAGGGGGCCGGGACACCTCCTACAATGAGCAGTTCTTC. Translation: CSVEGGRDTSYNEQFF.

This rearrangement joins TRBV29-1 to TRBJ1-3; 7 nucleotides agree with TRBD1. This CDR3 is 13 amino acids long. CDR1 is SQVTM, CDR2 ANQGSEA, per germline. The CDR3 DNA sequence: TGCTGCGCCAGTCAGGGGGTTGGAAACACCATATATTTT. It specifies CCASQGVGNTIYF.

The chain recombines TRBV7-2 with TRBJ1-2; 9 positions match TRBD1. The V and J ends lost 6 bases and 5 bases, in that order; junction bases with no gene match: 4. Germline V CDR1 and CDR2: SGHTA, FQGNSA. This CDR3 spans 13 amino acids. This chain's CDR3 is CASRAGTGYGYTF. In DNA, the CDR3 is TGTGCCAGCAGAGCCGGGACAGGGTATGGCTACACCTTC.

The J gene is TRBJ2-3, the V gene TRBV6-4, with 8 positions matching TRBD1. V was pared by 0 bases and J by 4 bases, with 0 bases of the junction left unmatched. CDR3 length: 14 residues. From germline, CDR1 is MRHNA and CDR2 SNTAGT. The CDR3 sequence: CASSDSQGADTQYF. Written as DNA, the CDR3 is TGTGCCAGCAGTGACTCACAGGGGGCAGATACGCAGTATTTT.

The V call is TRBV27, the J call TRBJ2-1; no reliable D call. Germline CDR1 MNHEY, CDR2 SMNVEV (reference sequence). Trimming stripped 6 bases from V and 0 bases from J, with 18 bases between. The CDR3 runs to 17 residues. The CDR3 loop is CASRHRLLTSSYNEQFF. CDR3 coding DNA: TGTGCCAGCAGACACCGACTCTTAACGAGCTCCTACAATGAGCAGTTCTTC.

DNA for the CDR3: TGTGCCAGCAGTGAAGCGAGGCCAGTTAATTCACCCCTCCACTTT. This gives the protein CASSEARPVNSPLHF. J is TRBJ1-6 and V is TRBV2; unclear D gene. The germline V gene has CDR1 SNHLY and CDR2 FYNNEI. V lost 0 bases, J lost 6 bases, and 9 bases lay in between. CDR3 length equals 15 residues.

This chain connects TRBV7-9 to TRBJ1-4, with D perhaps TRBD1 (5 bases). This CDR3 has 13 residues. Germline CDR1 SEHNR, CDR2 FQNEAQ (reference sequence). Trimming took off 5 bases at V and 8 bases at J, with 12 bases between the two ends. This chain's CDR3 is CASSAGRGEKLFF. The CDR3 DNA sequence: TGTGCCAGCAGCGCGGGGCGGGGGGAAAAACTGTTTTTT.

The genes are TRBV5-4 and TRBJ2-1; the match to TRBD2 covers 15 bases. The CDR3 runs to 14 residues. Germline lookup yields CDR1 SGHNT and CDR2 YYREEE (reference sequence). Trimming at V came to 4 bases and at J to 7 bases, leaving 0 bases not matched to a gene. CDR3 region: CASSGTSGGNEQFF. In nucleotides, the CDR3 is TGTGCCAGCAGCGGGACTAGCGGGGGGAATGAGCAGTTCTTC.

This sequence joins TRBV28 and TRBJ2-6; D not certain. The V gene's germline CDR1 is MDHEN and CDR2 SYDVKM. V shed 3 bases and J shed 0 bases, with 9 bases lying between them. There are 16 residues in the CDR3. CDR3 protein: CASSLDWSSGANVLTF. CDR3 DNA sequence: TGTGCCAGCAGTTTGGATTGGAGCTCTGGGGCCAACGTCCTGACTTTC.

The J gene is TRBJ1-3, the V gene TRBV6-5; 9 positions match TRBD1. The V gene's germline CDR1 is MNHEY and CDR2 SVGAGI. This CDR3 region has 16 residues. Germline trimming cut 0 bases from V and 8 bases from J; bases unmatched to any gene: 8. The CDR3 DNA reads as TGTGCCAGCAGTTACTCGTACAGGGGGCAGTTTGACACCATATATTTT. Its translation: CASSYSYRGQFDTIYF.

The chain uses TRBV29-1 and TRBJ1-2; no clear D gene. V dropped 3 bases and J dropped 5 bases, with 10 bases sitting between them. CDR3 size: 12 residues. CDR1 and CDR2 (germline): SQVTM, ANQGSEA. CDR3 nucleotides: TGCAGCGTTGAGAAAACAGAGTATGGCTACACCTTC. This gives the protein CSVEKTEYGYTF.

This chain uses TRBV9 with TRBJ1-3; 8 nucleotides align to TRBD1. Per germline, CDR1 SGDLS and CDR2 YYNGEE. J was trimmed by 2 bases and V by 0 bases; bases with no gene match: 1. CDR3 size: 15 residues. This chain's CDR3 is CASSVAGGPGNTIYF. CDR3 nucleotide sequence: TGTGCCAGCAGCGTAGCAGGGGGCCCTGGAAACACCATATATTTT.

V gene TRBV5-5 combines with J gene TRBJ1-5, with D uncertain. V lost 6 bases to trimming and J lost 10 bases, with 14 bases between them. Germline loops: CDR1 SGHKS, CDR2 YYEKEE (reference sequence). CDR3 size: 12 residues. The CDR3, as DNA: TGTGCCAGCACTACCCCCGGGTATCCCCAGCATTTT. Protein: CASTTPGYPQHF.

This chain connects TRBV4-3 to TRBJ2-1, with D possibly matching TRBD2 (5 bases). V was clipped by 0 bases and J by 7 bases, with 13 bases between them. This CDR3 is built from 15 residues. From germline, CDR1 is LGHNA and CDR2 YSLEER. CDR3 region: CASSQDNGEGNEQFF. The DNA for the CDR3 is TGCGCCAGCAGCCAAGATAACGGGGAAGGAAATGAGCAGTTCTTC.